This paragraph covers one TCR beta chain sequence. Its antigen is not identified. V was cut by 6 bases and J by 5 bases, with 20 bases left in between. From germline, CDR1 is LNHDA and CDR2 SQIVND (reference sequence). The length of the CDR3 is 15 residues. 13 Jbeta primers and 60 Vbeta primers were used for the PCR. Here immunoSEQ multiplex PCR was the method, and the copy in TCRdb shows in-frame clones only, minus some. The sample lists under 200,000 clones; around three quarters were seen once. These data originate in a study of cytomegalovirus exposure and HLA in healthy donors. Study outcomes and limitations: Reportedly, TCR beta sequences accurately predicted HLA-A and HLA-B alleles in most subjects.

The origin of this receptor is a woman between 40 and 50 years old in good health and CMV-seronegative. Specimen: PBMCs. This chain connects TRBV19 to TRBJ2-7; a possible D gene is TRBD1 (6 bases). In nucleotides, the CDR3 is TGTGCCAGTAGGCCTTGGGACACCAAGAGGGACGAGCAGTACTTC. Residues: CASRPWDTKRDEQYF.